Presented here are 21 T cell receptor beta chains from one specimen sequenced in a study of T cell changes during pregnancy in multiple sclerosis. Measured with immunoSEQ multiplex PCR; TCRdb has only the in-frame clones, and not every one. Of about 75,000 clones listed, 94% are singletons. The sequencing here drew on CD4+ T cells from peripheral blood mononuclear cells, taken after pregnancy. The origin of the receptors is a female donor with multiple sclerosis, enrolled in a pregnancy study.

V usage is TRBV15 and J usage is TRBJ1-5; 7 bases line up with TRBD1. The CDR3 is 13 residues long. Per the germline V gene, CDR1 is LNHNV and CDR2 is YYDKDF (reference sequence). The V segment lost 5 bases and the J segment 3 bases; nucleotides outside the gene matches: 1. Written as DNA, the CDR3 is TGTGCCACCAGCGGACAGGACAATCAGCCCCAGCATTTT. The encoded protein is CATSGQDNQPQHF.

The chain uses TRBV27 and TRBJ1-5; 9 bases line up with TRBD1. The trim removed 6 bases at V and 4 bases at J, leaving 10 bases unmatched. The CDR3 has 16 amino acids. Germline values: CDR1 MNHEY, CDR2 SMNVEV (reference sequence). The CDR3 sequence is CASRTTGGRENQPQHF. CDR3 bases: TGTGCCAGCAGAACTACAGGGGGCAGGGAAAATCAGCCCCAGCATTTT.

The CDR3 region is CASSPWDSQNIQYF. CDR3 nucleotide sequence: TGTGCCAGCAGCCCCTGGGACAGCCAAAACATTCAGTACTTC. The V gene is TRBV6-4, the J gene TRBJ2-4, with TRBD1 matching over 7 bases. V was clipped by 6 bases and J by 5 bases; unmatched bases: 7. The CDR3 runs to 14 residues. Germline V lookup: CDR1 MRHNA, CDR2 SNTAGT.

V and J are TRBV19 and TRBJ2-5, with a weak D call TRBD2 (6 bases). V was clipped by 0 bases and J by 0 bases, with 17 bases between them. From germline, CDR1 is LNHDA and CDR2 SQIVND (reference sequence). This CDR3 is built from 18 residues. The CDR3 coding sequence is TGTGCCAGTAGTATAGATCACGCGAGCGGGTCGTACCAAGAGACCCAGTACTTC. It specifies CASSIDHASGSYQETQYF.

J is TRBJ2-1 and V is TRBV5-1, with D possibly being TRBD1 (5 bases). The length of the CDR3 is 16 residues. Germline V CDR1 and CDR2: SGHRS, YFSETQ. The germline V and J ends were trimmed by 7 bases and 7 bases, with 24 bases remaining between them. CDR3: CASSPGLRPPRNEQFF. The CDR3 DNA is TGCGCCAGCTCCCCAGGGTTACGGCCCCCGCGGAATGAGCAGTTCTTC.

This clone has a single count. The V call is TRBV5-1, the J call TRBJ2-7; D is ambiguous. Germline values: CDR1 SGHRS, CDR2 YFSETQ. The CDR3 consists of 14 residues. V was cut by 4 bases and J by 0 bases, with 11 bases left in between. The CDR3 here is CASSGMTSSYEQYF. The CDR3 DNA is TGCGCCAGCAGCGGAATGACTTCCTCCTACGAGCAGTACTTC.

The count of this clone is one. J is TRBJ2-7 and V is TRBV6-5; 8 bases are shared with TRBD1. Trimming at V came to 6 bases and at J to 5 bases, leaving 9 bases not matched to a gene. Germline V gives CDR1 MNHEY, CDR2 SVGAGI. The CDR3 covers 14 residues. DNA for the CDR3: TGTGCCAGCAGACCGGACAGGGTCGACGACGAGCAGTACTTC. This encodes CASRPDRVDDEQYF.

The chain recombines TRBV5-6 with TRBJ2-4; the match to TRBD1 covers 7 bases. This CDR3 contains 14 residues. Germline CDR1 reads SGHDT; CDR2 reads YYEEEE. V shed 2 bases, J shed 5 bases, and the junction held 4 bases outside the gene matches. This chain's CDR3 is CASSFRQGENIQYF. DNA of the CDR3: TGTGCCAGCAGCTTTCGACAGGGCGAAAACATTCAGTACTTC.

V gene TRBV2 combines with J gene TRBJ1-1; D call uncertain. The CDR3 is 14 residues long. CDR1 and CDR2 from the germline V gene are SNHLY and FYNNEI. Trimming took off 5 bases at V and 1 base at J, with 11 bases between the two ends. The CDR3 region is CASSTQRSNTEAFF. The CDR3 bases are TGTGCCAGCAGTACCCAACGGTCGAACACTGAAGCTTTCTTT.

The chain's CDR3 is CASIAGGKTQYF. CDR3 nucleotides: TGTGCCAGTATCGCAGGGGGAAAGACCCAGTACTTC. The chain links TRBV19 to TRBJ2-5, with 7 bases fitting TRBD1. CDR3 size: 12 residues. The J segment lost 6 bases and the V segment lost 7 bases, leaving 5 bases of the junction unmatched. Germline V gene data show CDR1 as LNHDA and CDR2 as SQIVND (reference sequence). Supplemented by reference TRBV19 and TRBJ2-5, the full variable domain reads DGGITQSPKYLFRKEGQNVTLSCEQNLNHDAMYWYRQDPGQGLRLIYYSQIVNDFQKGDIAEGYSVSREKKESFPLTVTSAQKNPTAFYLCASIAGGKTQYFGPGTRLLVL.

This chain uses TRBV28 with TRBJ2-1; 9 bases are a match to TRBD2. With V trimmed by 5 bases and J by 9 bases, 11 bases remained unmatched. The CDR3 has 15 residues. CDR1 and CDR2 (germline): MDHEN, SYDVKM. The CDR3, as DNA: TGTGCCAGCAGTCCTCTGGCGGGAGGGCAGGGTGAGCAGTTCTTC. Translating gives CASSPLAGGQGEQFF.

The chain is built from TRBV6-6 and TRBJ1-1, with 7 bases aligning to TRBD1. The CDR3 contains 15 residues. After removal of 4 bases from V and 6 bases from J, the junction contained 11 bases not matched to a gene. Germline CDR1 MNHNY, CDR2 SVGAGI (reference sequence). CDR3 amino acids: CASSWGQLAVAEAFF. The CDR3 DNA sequence: TGTGCCAGCAGTTGGGGACAGCTAGCCGTAGCTGAAGCTTTCTTT.

V usage is TRBV28 and J usage is TRBJ1-5; 9 bases align to TRBD1. V lost 5 bases and J lost 9; bases outside the gene matches: 14. The length of the CDR3 is 16 residues. Germline V gives CDR1 MDHEN, CDR2 SYDVKM. The CDR3 DNA follows: TGTGCCAGCAGTATAAGGGGACAGGGCCCCATCCGGCCCCAGCATTTT. It is translated as CASSIRGQGPIRPQHF. The complete variable domain, with remaining parts taken from reference TRBV28 and TRBJ1-5, reads DVKVTQSSRYLVKRTGEKVFLECVQDMDHENMFWYRQDPGLGLRLIYFSYDVKMKEKGDIPEGYSVSREKKERFSLILESASTNQTSMYLCASSIRGQGPIRPQHFGDGTRLSIL.

The chain uses TRBV15 and TRBJ1-2; D is uncertain. Germline V gene sequence: CDR1 LNHNV, CDR2 YYDKDF (reference sequence). This CDR3 has 16 residues. Trimming took off 3 bases at V and 8 bases at J, with 22 bases between the two ends. The CDR3 sequence is CATSRPDWGGPKGYTF. Written as DNA, the CDR3 is TGTGCCACCAGCAGGCCTGACTGGGGAGGCCCCAAAGGCTACACCTTC. The full variable domain, rest sourced from reference TRBV15 and TRBJ1-2, is DAMVIQNPRYQVTQFGKPVTLSCSQTLNHNVMYWYQQKSSQAPKLLFHYYDKDFNNEADTPDNFQSRRPNTSFCFLDIRSPGLGDTAMYLCATSRPDWGGPKGYTFGSGTRLTVV.

This clone was seen just once. The chain employs TRBV29-1 and TRBJ2-3, with 10 nucleotides matching TRBD2. After removal of 4 bases from V and 6 bases from J, the junction contained 4 bases not matched to a gene. The CDR3 totals 13 residues. CDR1 and CDR2 (germline): SQVTM, ANQGSEA. The CDR3 region has the DNA TGCAGCGTTGTGCTAGCGGGAGTGGATACGCAGTATTTT. Protein product: CSVVLAGVDTQYF.

The CDR3 DNA follows: TGTGCCACCAGCAGAACAGCGGAGCCCACAGATACGCAGTATTTT. Its protein product is CATSRTAEPTDTQYF. The genes are TRBV15 and TRBJ2-3; D might be TRBD2 (5 bases). The CDR3 has 15 residues. V lost 2 bases and J 2 bases, leaving 11 bases between the germline ends. The V gene's germline CDR1 is LNHNV and CDR2 YYDKDF (reference sequence).

This clone has just a few counts. The chain employs TRBV29-1 and TRBJ2-3; TRBD1 aligns across 8 bases. CDR1 is SQVTM and CDR2 is ANQGSEA in the germline V gene. This CDR3 comprises 12 residues. The CDR3 region has the DNA TGCGTCGGGACAGGAGGCACAGATACGCAGTATTTT. Translating gives CVGTGGTDTQYF.

This chain links TRBV15 with TRBJ2-7, with a possible D match to TRBD1 (6 bases). CDR1 LNHNV and CDR2 YYDKDF come from the germline V gene (reference sequence). The CDR3 sequence is 14 residues long. V gave up 1 base and J gave up 3 bases, with 10 bases separating them. Written as DNA, the CDR3 is TGTGCCACCAGCAGAGTTGAGGGGGTCTACGAGCAGTACTTC. As protein: CATSRVEGVYEQYF.

The chain combines TRBV19 with TRBJ2-3; no definite D call. Trimming left V 5 bases short and J 4 bases short, with 10 bases between. There are 13 residues in the CDR3. Germline loops: CDR1 LNHDA, CDR2 SQIVND (reference sequence). The DNA for the CDR3 is TGTGCCAGTAGTCCCCTTGAGGCAGATACGCAGTATTTT. It yields the protein CASSPLEADTQYF.

J is TRBJ2-3 and V is TRBV28, with TRBD1 as a possible D gene (6 bases). This CDR3 has 15 residues. Germline CDR1 is MDHEN and CDR2 is SYDVKM. V lost 4 bases to trimming and J lost 5 bases, with 16 bases between them. The CDR3 spells CASSSQGQRIDTQYF. Here the CDR3 DNA reads TGTGCCAGCAGTTCGCAGGGGCAGCGAATAGATACGCAGTATTTT. Filled out from reference TRBV28 and TRBJ2-3, the complete variable domain reads DVKVTQSSRYLVKRTGEKVFLECVQDMDHENMFWYRQDPGLGLRLIYFSYDVKMKEKGDIPEGYSVSREKKERFSLILESASTNQTSMYLCASSSQGQRIDTQYFGPGTRLTVL.

The rearrangement joins TRBV6-5 to TRBJ1-5; 7 nucleotides match TRBD1. Germline lookup yields CDR1 MNHEY and CDR2 SVGAGI. CDR3 size: 13 residues. Unmatched junction bases numbered 3, after V lost 1 base and J lost 9 bases. CDR3 coding DNA: TGTGCCAGCAGTTACTACAGGGGATCGCCCCAGCATTTT. It is translated as CASSYYRGSPQHF.